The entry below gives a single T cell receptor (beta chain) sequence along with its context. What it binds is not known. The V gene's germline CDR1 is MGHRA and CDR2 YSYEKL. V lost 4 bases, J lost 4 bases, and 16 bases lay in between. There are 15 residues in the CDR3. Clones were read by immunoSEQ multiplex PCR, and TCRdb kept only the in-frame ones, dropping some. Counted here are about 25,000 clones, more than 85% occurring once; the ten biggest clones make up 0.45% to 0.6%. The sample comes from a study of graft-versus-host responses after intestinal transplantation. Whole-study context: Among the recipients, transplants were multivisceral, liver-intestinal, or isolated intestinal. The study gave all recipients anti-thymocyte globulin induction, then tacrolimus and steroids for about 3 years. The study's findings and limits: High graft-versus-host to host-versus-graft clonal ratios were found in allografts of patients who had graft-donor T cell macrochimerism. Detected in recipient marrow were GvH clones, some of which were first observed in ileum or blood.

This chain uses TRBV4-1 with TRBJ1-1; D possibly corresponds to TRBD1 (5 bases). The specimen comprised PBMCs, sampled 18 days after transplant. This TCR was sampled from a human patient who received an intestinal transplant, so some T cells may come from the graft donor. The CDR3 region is CASSRYGVGVTEAFF. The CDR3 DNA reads TGCGCCAGCAGCCGCTACGGGGTGGGGGTCACTGAAGCTTTCTTT.